Here is one T cell receptor beta chain with its context. Its antigen is not identified. The data were obtained in a study of radiation and T cells in renal cell carcinoma. For the study at large: Nephrectomy followed 15 Gy stereotactic body radiation by 4 weeks.

The repertoire was sequenced with immunoSEQ multiplex PCR; TCRdb's copy has only in-frame clones and lacks some. In the table there are about 140,000 clones, roughly 80% of which are singletons. Overall study results and limits: Baseline intratumoral clonotype presence is unknown without pretreatment biopsies. In blood, top tumor clones expanded by 2 weeks, shrinking by 4.

Trimming took 4 bases from V and 0 from J; bases not matched to a gene: 6. The CDR3 is 16 amino acids. The germline gives CDR1 MNHEY, CDR2 SVGAGI. As for time point: baseline pretreatment blood. Noted treatment: 15 Gy SBRT to primary tumor, nephrectomy 4 weeks later. The patient's renal cell carcinoma had clear cell pathology. This receptor was taken from a woman aged 45-60 years with renal cell carcinoma. The starting material was blood, obtained from a patient whose treatment included radiotherapy and nephrectomy. V and J are TRBV6-5 and TRBJ2-4, with TRBD1 matching over 7 bases. The CDR3 reads CASSFRQGEAKNIQYF. CDR3 DNA: TGTGCCAGCAGTTTCCGACAGGGTGAAGCCAAAAACATTCAGTACTTC.